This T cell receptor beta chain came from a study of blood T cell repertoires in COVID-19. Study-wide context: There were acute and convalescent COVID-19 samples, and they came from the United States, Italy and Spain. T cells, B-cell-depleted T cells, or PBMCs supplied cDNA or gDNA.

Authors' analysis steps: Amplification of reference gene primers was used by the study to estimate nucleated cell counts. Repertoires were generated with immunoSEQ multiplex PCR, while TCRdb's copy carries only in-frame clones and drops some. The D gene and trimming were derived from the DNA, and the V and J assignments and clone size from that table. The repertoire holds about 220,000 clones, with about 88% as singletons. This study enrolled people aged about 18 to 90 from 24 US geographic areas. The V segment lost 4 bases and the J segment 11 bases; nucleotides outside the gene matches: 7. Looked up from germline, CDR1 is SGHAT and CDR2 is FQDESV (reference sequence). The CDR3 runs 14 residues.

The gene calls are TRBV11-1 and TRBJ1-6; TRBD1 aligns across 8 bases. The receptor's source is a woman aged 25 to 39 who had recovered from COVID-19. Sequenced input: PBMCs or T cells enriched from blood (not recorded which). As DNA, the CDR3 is TGTGCCAGCAGCTACACGGACAGGGATACACCCCTCCACTTT. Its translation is CASSYTDRDTPLHF.